Listed below are T cell receptor beta chains from one sample, sequenced in a study of T-cell reconstitution after alpha-beta-depleted transplantation in children. In TCRdb, the PCR reads were re-called with MiXCR into one record per CDR3 protein. The table records about half a million distinct CDR3 sequences, under 15% of them present only once. The sample consisted of PBMCs from the stem cell graft donor, taken from the stem cell graft. These receptors were collected from a human donor who donated a stem cell graft to a child with combined immunodeficiency. CDR3s include the opening cysteine and the closing phenylalanine or tryptophan. D genes are given only for firm matches. The size of a clone is reported for some rows only, either as once, few or many, or as a class for expanded clones.

CASSLDGGADTGELFF TGCGCCAGCAGCTTGGACGGGGGCGCGGACACCGGGGAGCTGTTTTTT NA few TRBJ2-2 TRBV5-1
CASNTGKNTEAFF TGTGCCAGCAATACGGGGAAGAACACTGAAGCTTTCTTT NA few TRBJ1-1 TRBV6-2/TRBV6-3
CSARLAGGFIQYF TGCAGCGCTAGACTAGCGGGAGGGTTCATTCAGTACTTC TRBD2 many TRBJ2-4 TRBV29-1
CASSLVGNSADTQYF TGCGCCAGCAGCTTGGTGGGTAATAGCGCAGATACGCAGTATTTT NA NA TRBJ2-3 TRBV5-1
CATRSESGIGNYGYTF TGTGCCACCAGGTCAGAGTCAGGGATTGGAAACTATGGCTACACCTTC NA NA TRBJ1-2 TRBV15
CATRGTVRDNEQFF TGTGCCACCAGGGGGACCGTCCGGGACAATGAGCAGTTCTTC NA many TRBJ2-1 TRBV24-1
CSVTGTLYEQYF TGCAGCGTAACCGGGACACTCTACGAGCAGTACTTC NA many TRBJ2-7 TRBV29-1
CASRPPETSTDTQYF TGTGCCAGCAGGCCACCCGAGACTAGCACAGATACGCAGTATTTT NA NA TRBJ2-3 TRBV6-1
CSVGGSEHIQYF TGCAGCGTTGGGGGTTCGGAGCACATTCAGTACTTC NA many TRBJ2-4 TRBV29-1
CASSLDPGTDTQYF TGTGCCAGCAGTCTGGACCCCGGCACAGATACGCAGTATTTT NA many TRBJ2-3 TRBV9
CASSQGNSAGTKEKLFF TGTGCCAGCAGCCAAGGAAATTCAGCAGGGACAAAGGAAAAACTGTTTTTT NA few TRBJ1-4 TRBV3-1
CASSSSGVTYNEQFF TGTGCCAGCAGTTCTTCAGGGGTAACCTACAATGAGCAGTTCTTC NA many TRBJ2-1 TRBV12-3/TRBV12-4
CASSGIRVETQYF TGTGCCAGCAGTGGGATTAGGGTGGAGACGCAGTATTTT NA NA TRBJ2-3 TRBV2
CASSLTRANNEQFF TGTGCCAGCAGCTTAACGCGGGCTAACAATGAGCAGTTCTTC NA NA TRBJ2-1 TRBV11-3
CASAGALNTGELFF TGTGCCTCTGCGGGGGCGCTGAACACCGGGGAGCTGTTTTTT NA few TRBJ2-2 TRBV24-1
CASSSSGLSTDTQYF TGTGCCAGCAGCTCCTCGGGACTCTCCACAGATACGCAGTATTTT NA few TRBJ2-3 TRBV7-2
CASSRSQSHTGEQYF TGTGCCAGCTCACGCAGCCAGAGCCATACTGGCGAGCAGTACTTC NA NA TRBJ2-7 TRBV18
CSARVSGRVNTGELFF TGCAGTGCTAGAGTATCCGGCAGGGTGAACACCGGGGAGCTGTTTTTT NA NA TRBJ2-2 TRBV20-1
CASSLLRGAYGYTF TGTGCCAGCAGTCTCCTCCGGGGCGCCTATGGCTACACCTTC NA NA TRBJ1-2 TRBV27
CASSHQAPGPRVQTQYF TGTGCCAGCAGCCATCAAGCCCCGGGACCCCGGGTCCAGACCCAGTACTTC NA NA TRBJ2-5 TRBV4-2
CASSQPDKDSRQFF TGTGCCAGCAGCCAGCCCGACAAGGACTCTCGGCAGTTCTTC NA NA TRBJ2-1 TRBV3-1
CASRPSAGGRNQPQHF TGTGCCAGCAGACCTTCTGCAGGGGGCCGGAATCAGCCCCAGCATTTT TRBD1 NA TRBJ1-5 TRBV12-3/TRBV12-4
CAWSVTGVNQPQHF TGTGCCTGGAGTGTAACAGGGGTCAATCAGCCCCAGCATTTT TRBD1 many TRBJ1-5 TRBV30
CASSLLSRGTGELFF TGTGCCAGCAGCTTACTTTCACGGGGCACCGGGGAGCTGTTTTTT NA few TRBJ2-2 TRBV7-8
CASSAGLQETQYF TGTGCCAGCAGTGCGGGGCTCCAAGAGACCCAGTACTTC NA few TRBJ2-5 TRBV2
CASSQGTSGSLQYF TGCGCCAGCAGCCAAGGGACTAGCGGGAGTCTGCAGTACTTC TRBD2 many TRBJ2-4 TRBV4-3
CASSIGSAGVSGELFF TGTGCCAGTAGTATCGGTTCAGCGGGAGTCTCCGGGGAGCTGTTTTTT TRBD2 NA TRBJ2-2 TRBV19